This T cell receptor beta chain derives from a study of shared clonotypes between healthy human individuals. Study-wide findings and caveats: Compared with memory subsets, naive subsets generally had larger estimated richness. Compared with clonotypes that all four donors shared, non-shared clonotypes had lower generation probabilities. Only blood underwent sampling, and tissue repertoires likely differ.

Per the original data handling: ImmunoSEQ only sent back junction sequences with no quality scores, so filtering was done differently. Assay: immunoSEQ multiplex PCR; the TCRdb copy retains only in-frame clones and omits some. That table is the source of V, J and clone size, and D and trimming were worked out from the DNA. The table shows 2 million to 2.5 million clones, with approximately 94% occurring only once. Comments on this clone: Its target is unknown. Relative to the germline gene, one junction end is altered; a read error may explain this.

CDR3 length: 14 residues. From germline, CDR1 is WSHSY and CDR2 SAAADI. V is TRBV10-2 and J is TRBJ1-2; D possibly corresponds to TRBD1 (5 bases). The sample consisted of naive CD4+ T cells sorted from blood. Described subset: CD45RA+ positively selected. The TCR sequence derives from a young man in good health. The CDR3 spells CASSESKGFYGYTF. CDR3 sequence (DNA): TGCGCCAGCAGCGAGTCGAAGGGGTTCTATGGCTACACCTTC.